The entry that follows covers one T cell receptor beta chain sequence. What it binds is unknown. The sample originates from a study of monozygotic twins with inflammatory bowel disease. General observations from the study: Healthy twins shared more clonotypes with others than IBD patients, most markedly active ones. Inverse Simpson values showed less TCRbeta diversity in IBD patients than in their healthy co-twins.

The CDR3 is made up of 13 amino acids. Looked up from germline, CDR1 is LNHDA and CDR2 is SQIVND (reference sequence). Total RNA isolation used whole blood (no T cell sorting was performed). TCRdb reanalyzed the 5' RACE reads and collapses them to one entry per CDR3 protein, without DNA. This sample contains approximately 400,000 distinct CDR3 sequences. This clonotype originated in a human donor with ulcerative colitis or Crohn's disease, or a healthy co-twin of an affected twin (not recorded which). The sample taken for sequencing was blood. The chain has TRBV19 and TRBJ2-1; TCRdb proposes TRBD1, but this gene call is untestable without DNA. CDR3: CASTGDVYNEQFF.